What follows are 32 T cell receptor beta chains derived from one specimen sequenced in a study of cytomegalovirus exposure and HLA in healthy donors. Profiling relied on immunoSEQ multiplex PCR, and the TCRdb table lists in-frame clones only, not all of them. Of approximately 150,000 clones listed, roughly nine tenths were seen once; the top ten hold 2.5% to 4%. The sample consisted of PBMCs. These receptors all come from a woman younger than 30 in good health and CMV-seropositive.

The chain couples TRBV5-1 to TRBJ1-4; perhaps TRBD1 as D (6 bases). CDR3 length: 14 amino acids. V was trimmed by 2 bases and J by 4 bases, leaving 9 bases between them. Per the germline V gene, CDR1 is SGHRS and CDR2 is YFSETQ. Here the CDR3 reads CASSFRQVNEKLFF. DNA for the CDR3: TGCGCCAGCAGCTTTCGACAGGTTAATGAAAAACTGTTTTTT.

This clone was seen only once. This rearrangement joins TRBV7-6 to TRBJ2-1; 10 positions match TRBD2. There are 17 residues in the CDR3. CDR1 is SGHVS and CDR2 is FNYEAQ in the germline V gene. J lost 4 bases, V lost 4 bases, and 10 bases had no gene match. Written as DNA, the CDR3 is TGTGCCAGCAGCTCCGCTGCTAGCGGGAGTCTATACAATGAGCAGTTCTTC. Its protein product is CASSSAASGSLYNEQFF.

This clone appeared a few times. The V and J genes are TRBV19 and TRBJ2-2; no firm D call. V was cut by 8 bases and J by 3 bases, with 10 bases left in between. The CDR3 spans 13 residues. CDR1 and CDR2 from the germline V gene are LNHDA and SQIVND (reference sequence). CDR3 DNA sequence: TGTGCCAGTGCTTACATTGACACCGGGGAGCTGTTTTTT. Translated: CASAYIDTGELFF.

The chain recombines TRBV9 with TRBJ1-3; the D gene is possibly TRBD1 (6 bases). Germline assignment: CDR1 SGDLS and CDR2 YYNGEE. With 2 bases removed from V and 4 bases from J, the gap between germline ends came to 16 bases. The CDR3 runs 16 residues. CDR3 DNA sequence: TGTGCCAGCAGCGTGAGGACAGACCCCGGCGGAAACACCATATATTTT. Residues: CASSVRTDPGGNTIYF.

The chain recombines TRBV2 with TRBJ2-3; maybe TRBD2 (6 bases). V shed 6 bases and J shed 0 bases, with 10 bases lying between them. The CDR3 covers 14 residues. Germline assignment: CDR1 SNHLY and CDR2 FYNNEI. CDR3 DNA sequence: TGTGCCAGCAGGGGGGGTTTTAGCACAGATACGCAGTATTTT. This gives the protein CASRGGFSTDTQYF.

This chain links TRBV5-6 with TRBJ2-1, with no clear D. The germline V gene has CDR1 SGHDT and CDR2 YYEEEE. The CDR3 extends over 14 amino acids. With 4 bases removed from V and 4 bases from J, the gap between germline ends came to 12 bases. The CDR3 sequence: CASSAVIVYNEQFF. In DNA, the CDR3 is TGTGCCAGCAGCGCGGTTATTGTATACAATGAGCAGTTCTTC. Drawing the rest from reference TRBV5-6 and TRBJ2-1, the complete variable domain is DAGVTQSPTHLIKTRGQQVTLRCSPKSGHDTVSWYQQALGQGPQFIFQYYEEEERQRGNFPDRFSGHQFPNYSSELNVNALLLGDSALYLCASSAVIVYNEQFFGPGTRLTVL.

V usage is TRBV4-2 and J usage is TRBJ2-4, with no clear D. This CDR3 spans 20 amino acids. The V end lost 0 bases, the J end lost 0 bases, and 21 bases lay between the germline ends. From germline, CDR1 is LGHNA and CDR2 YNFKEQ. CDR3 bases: TGTGCCAGCAGCCAAGACACTGCCGATGGAACGGGTGTAGCCAAAAACATTCAGTACTTC. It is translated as CASSQDTADGTGVAKNIQYF.

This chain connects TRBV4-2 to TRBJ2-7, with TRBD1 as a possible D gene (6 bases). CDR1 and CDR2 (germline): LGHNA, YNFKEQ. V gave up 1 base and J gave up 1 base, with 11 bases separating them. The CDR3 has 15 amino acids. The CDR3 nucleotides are TGTGCCAGCAGCCAAGTAAAAACAGGGTCCTACGAGCAGTACTTC. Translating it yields CASSQVKTGSYEQYF.

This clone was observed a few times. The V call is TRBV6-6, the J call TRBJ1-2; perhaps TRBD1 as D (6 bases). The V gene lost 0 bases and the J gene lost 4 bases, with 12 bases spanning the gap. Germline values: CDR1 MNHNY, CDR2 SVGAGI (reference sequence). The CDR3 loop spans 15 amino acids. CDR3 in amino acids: CASSYSIEQGYGYTF. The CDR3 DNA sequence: TGTGCCAGCAGTTACTCGATCGAACAGGGCTATGGCTACACCTTC.

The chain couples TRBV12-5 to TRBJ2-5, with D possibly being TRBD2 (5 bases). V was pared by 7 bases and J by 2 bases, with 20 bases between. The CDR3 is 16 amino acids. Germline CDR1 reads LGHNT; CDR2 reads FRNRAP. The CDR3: CASEQTGERRQETQYF. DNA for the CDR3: TGTGCTAGTGAACAAACTGGGGAGCGGCGGCAAGAGACCCAGTACTTC. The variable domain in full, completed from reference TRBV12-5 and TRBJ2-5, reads DARVTQTPRHKVTEMGQEVTMRCQPILGHNTVFWYRQTMMQGLELLAYFRNRAPLDDSGMPKDRFSAEMPDATLATLKIQPSEPRDSAVYFCASEQTGERRQETQYFGPGTRLLVL.

The CDR3 nucleotides read TGTGCCAGCAGCTTATCTGGCGGGGGGAAGGGGGAGCAGTACTTC. Translation gives CASSLSGGGKGEQYF. The genes are TRBV7-9 and TRBJ2-7; 8 positions match TRBD2. The germline CDR1 and CDR2 sequences are SEHNR and FQNEAQ (reference sequence). The CDR3 spans 15 residues. V lost 2 bases to trimming and J lost 7 bases; unmatched junction nucleotides: 10.

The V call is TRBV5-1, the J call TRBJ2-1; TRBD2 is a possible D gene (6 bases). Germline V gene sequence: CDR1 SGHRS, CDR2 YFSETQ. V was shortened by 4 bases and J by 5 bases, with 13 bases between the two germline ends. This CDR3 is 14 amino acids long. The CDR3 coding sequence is TGCGCCAGCAGCGACCGACTAGTCAACAATGAGCAGTTCTTC. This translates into CASSDRLVNNEQFF.

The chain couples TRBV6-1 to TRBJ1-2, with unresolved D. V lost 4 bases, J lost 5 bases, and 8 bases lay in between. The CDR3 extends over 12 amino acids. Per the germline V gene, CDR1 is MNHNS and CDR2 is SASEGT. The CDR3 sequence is CASSALEYGYTF. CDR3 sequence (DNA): TGTGCCAGCAGTGCCCTGGAGTATGGCTACACCTTC.

The CDR3 is CASSVGSGRSEQYF. DNA for the CDR3: TGTGCCAGCAGCGTAGGAAGCGGGAGGTCCGAGCAGTACTTC. The V gene is TRBV9, the J gene TRBJ2-7, with 9 bases fitting TRBD2. The CDR3 runs 14 residues. Germline V CDR1 and CDR2: SGDLS, YYNGEE. V lost 0 bases, J lost 6 bases, and 4 bases stayed unmatched.

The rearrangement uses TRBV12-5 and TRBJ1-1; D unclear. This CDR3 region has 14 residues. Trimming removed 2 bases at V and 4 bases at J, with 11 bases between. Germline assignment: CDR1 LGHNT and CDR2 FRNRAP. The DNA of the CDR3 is TGTGCTAGTGGTTTGCGAACCCGGGGCACTGAAGCTTTCTTT. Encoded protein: CASGLRTRGTEAFF.

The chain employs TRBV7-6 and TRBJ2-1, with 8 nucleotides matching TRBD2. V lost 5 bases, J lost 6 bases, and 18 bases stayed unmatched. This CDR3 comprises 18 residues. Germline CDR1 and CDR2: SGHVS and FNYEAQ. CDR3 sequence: CASSPPGGSGIFGNEQFF. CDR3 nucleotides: TGTGCCAGCAGCCCGCCTGGGGGTAGCGGGATATTTGGCAATGAGCAGTTCTTC.

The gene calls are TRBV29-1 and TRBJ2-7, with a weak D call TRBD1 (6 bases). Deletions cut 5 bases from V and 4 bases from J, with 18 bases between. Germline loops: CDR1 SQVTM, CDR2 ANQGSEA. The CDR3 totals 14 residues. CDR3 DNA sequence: TGCAGCGTTAAACCCGGACAGACCGCATACGAGCAGTACTTC. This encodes CSVKPGQTAYEQYF.

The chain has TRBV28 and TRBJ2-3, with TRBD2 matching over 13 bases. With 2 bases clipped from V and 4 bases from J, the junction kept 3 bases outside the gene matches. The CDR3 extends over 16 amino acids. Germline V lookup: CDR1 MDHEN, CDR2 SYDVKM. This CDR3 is CASSLTSGRASDTQYF. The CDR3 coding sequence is TGTGCCAGCAGTTTAACTAGCGGGAGGGCATCAGATACGCAGTATTTT.

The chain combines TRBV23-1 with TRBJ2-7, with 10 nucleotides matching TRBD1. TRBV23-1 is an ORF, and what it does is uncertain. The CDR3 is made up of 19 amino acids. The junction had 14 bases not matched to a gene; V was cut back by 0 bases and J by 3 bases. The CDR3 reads CASSQSGNRDRGIHYEQYF. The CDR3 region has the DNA TGCGCCAGCAGTCAATCAGGGAACCGGGACAGGGGAATTCACTACGAGCAGTACTTC.

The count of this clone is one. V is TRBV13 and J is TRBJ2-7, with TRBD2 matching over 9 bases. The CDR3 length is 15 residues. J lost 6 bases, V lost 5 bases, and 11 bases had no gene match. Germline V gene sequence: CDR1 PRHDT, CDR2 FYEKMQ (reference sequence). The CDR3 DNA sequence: TGTGCCAGCAGCGCCCCCGGGACTAGCTACTCCGAGCAGTACTTC. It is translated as CASSAPGTSYSEQYF.

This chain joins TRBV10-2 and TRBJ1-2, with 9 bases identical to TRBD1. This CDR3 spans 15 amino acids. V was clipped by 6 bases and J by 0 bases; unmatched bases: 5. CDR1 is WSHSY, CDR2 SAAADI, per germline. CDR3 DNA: TGCGCCAGCAGCCTAAGGACAGGGGCTAACTATGGCTACACCTTC. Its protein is CASSLRTGANYGYTF.

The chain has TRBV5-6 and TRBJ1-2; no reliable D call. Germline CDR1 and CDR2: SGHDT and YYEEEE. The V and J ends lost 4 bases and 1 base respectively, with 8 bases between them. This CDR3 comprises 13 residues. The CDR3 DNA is TGTGCCAGCAGCGTGGGAGATAACTATGGCTACACCTTC. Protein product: CASSVGDNYGYTF.

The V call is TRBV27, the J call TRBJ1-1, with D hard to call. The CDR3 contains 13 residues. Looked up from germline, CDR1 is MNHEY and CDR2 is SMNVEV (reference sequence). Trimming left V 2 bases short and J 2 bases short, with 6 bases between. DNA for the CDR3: TGTGCCAGCAGTTTAGCGGGCAACACTGAAGCTTTCTTT. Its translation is CASSLAGNTEAFF.

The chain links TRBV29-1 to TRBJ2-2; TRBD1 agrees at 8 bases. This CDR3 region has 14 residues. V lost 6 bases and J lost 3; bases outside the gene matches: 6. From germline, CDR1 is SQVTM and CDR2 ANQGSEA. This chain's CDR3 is CSVAGTGDTGELFF. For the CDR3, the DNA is TGCAGCGTAGCCGGGACAGGCGACACCGGGGAGCTGTTTTTT.

The CDR3 loop reads CASSSRQDYGYTF. DNA of the CDR3: TGTGCCAGCAGCTCGAGACAGGACTATGGCTACACCTTC. The V call is TRBV7-9, the J call TRBJ1-2, with D perhaps TRBD1 (6 bases). Germline CDR1 is SEHNR and CDR2 is FQNEAQ (reference sequence). The V end was cut by 4 bases, the J end by 3 bases, with 9 bases between. The CDR3 sequence is 13 residues long.

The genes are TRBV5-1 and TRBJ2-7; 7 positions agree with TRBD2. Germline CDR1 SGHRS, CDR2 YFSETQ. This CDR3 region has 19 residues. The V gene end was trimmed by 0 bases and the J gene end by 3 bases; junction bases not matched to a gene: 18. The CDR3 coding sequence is TGCGCCAGCAGCTTGGAGGGTACGGGGCGGGAGAGGAGCCGCTACGAGCAGTACTTC. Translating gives CASSLEGTGRERSRYEQYF.

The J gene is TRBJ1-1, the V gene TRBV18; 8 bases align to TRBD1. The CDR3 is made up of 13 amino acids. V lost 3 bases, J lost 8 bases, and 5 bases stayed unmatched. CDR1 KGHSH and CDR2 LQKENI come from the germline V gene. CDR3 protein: CASSPLRGPEAFF. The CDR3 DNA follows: TGTGCCAGCTCACCCCTCAGGGGGCCCGAAGCTTTCTTT.

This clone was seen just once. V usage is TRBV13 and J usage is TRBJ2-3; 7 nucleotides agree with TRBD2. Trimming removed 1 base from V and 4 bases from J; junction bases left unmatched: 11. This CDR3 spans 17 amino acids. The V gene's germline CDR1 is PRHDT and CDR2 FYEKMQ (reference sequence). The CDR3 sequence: CASSLAHLRESPDTQYF. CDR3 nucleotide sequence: TGTGCCAGCAGCTTAGCCCACTTGCGGGAGTCACCAGATACGCAGTATTTT.

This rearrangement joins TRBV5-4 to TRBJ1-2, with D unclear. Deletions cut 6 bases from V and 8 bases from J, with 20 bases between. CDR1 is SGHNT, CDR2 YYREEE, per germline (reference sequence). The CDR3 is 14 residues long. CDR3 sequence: CASTAGYHKEGYTF. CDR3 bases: TGTGCCAGCACCGCGGGGTACCATAAGGAGGGCTACACCTTC.

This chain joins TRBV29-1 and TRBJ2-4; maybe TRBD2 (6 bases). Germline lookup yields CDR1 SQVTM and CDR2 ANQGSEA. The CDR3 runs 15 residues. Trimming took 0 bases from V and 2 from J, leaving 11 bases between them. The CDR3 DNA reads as TGCAGCGTTGAAGAGGGGCGGGAAACCAAAAACATTCAGTACTTC. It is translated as CSVEEGRETKNIQYF. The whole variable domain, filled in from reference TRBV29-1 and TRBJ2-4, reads SAVISQKPSRDICQRGTSLTIQCQVDSQVTMMFWYRQQPGQSLTLIATANQGSEATYESGFVIDKFPISRPNLTFSTLTVSNMSPEDSSIYLCSVEEGRETKNIQYFGAGTRLSVL.

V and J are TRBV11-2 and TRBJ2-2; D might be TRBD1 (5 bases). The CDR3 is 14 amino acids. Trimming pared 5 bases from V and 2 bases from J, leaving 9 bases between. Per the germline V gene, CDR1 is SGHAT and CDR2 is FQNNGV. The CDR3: CASSVGHNTGELFF. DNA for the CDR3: TGTGCCAGCAGCGTCGGACACAACACCGGGGAGCTGTTTTTT.

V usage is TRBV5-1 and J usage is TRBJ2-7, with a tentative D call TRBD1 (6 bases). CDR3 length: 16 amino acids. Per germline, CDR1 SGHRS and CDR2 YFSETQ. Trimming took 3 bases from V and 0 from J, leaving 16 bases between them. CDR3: CASSSFGQPLSYEQYF. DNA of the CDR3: TGCGCCAGCAGCTCATTTGGACAGCCGCTCTCCTACGAGCAGTACTTC. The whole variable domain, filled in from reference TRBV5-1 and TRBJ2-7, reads KAGVTQTPRYLIKTRGQQVTLSCSPISGHRSVSWYQQTPGQGLQFLFEYFSETQRNKGNFPGRFSGRQFSNSRSEMNVSTLELGDSALYLCASSSFGQPLSYEQYFGPGTRLTVT.